This T cell receptor (beta chain) originates from a study of cytomegalovirus exposure and HLA in healthy donors. Study-wide context: From about 200 million T cells, an earlier analysis saw roughly 100 million unique TCR beta sequences.

The CDR3 is 15 amino acids. In germline, CDR1 is SGHRS, CDR2 YFSETQ. V trimming: 4 bases; J trimming: 6 bases; junction bases outside the gene matches: 9. On this clone itself: Its specificity is not known.

PCR used 60 Vbeta primers and 13 Jbeta primers. Original processing notes: An analysis that came later counted 80 million or so unique TCR beta chains, approximately 9.9 million shared. Using immunoSEQ multiplex PCR, the repertoire was profiled, and TCRdb retains in-frame clones only, with some absent. V and J calls and clone size are given by that table; D and trimming were obtained from the DNA. This sample yields 150,000 to 200,000 clones, of which around 76% are seen a single time; under 2% belongs to the top ten. Findings and caveats of the study: Listed as cytomegalovirus-associated were 164 TCR beta chains. Later genetic work tied a missense DCLRE1C variant to beta-chain V and J trimming.

The chain employs TRBV5-1 and TRBJ1-4, with TRBD1 matching 7 bases. The sequenced sample was PBMCs. The sequence came from a man younger than 45 in good health and CMV-seronegative. CDR3 coding DNA: TGCGCCAGCAGCCCGACCGACAGGGTGTATGAAAAACTGTTTTTT. This sequence encodes CASSPTDRVYEKLFF.